Detailed here is one T cell receptor beta chain. There are a few counts of this clonotype. The antigen this receptor binds is unknown. No clone much larger than this one lies a single base away; base qualities are absent. The sample comes from a study of response to subunit inactivated influenza vaccine (dated by TCRdb to 2016 to 2019). In the study overall: Deep quantitative profiling of the T cell receptor repertoire was used in the study to follow responses to a trivalent subunit inactivated influenza vaccine. Broad study findings and their caveats: According to the authors, only a limited number of new T cells may be recruited by each seasonal influenza vaccination.

From its cysteine to its phenylalanine, the CDR3 spans 15 amino acids. Just the 45-base CDR3 DNA is kept, in frame starting at base 1. Trimming removed 2 bases from V and 2 bases from J, leaving 10 bases between the germline ends. What the time point label conveys for this sample: 45 days after influenza vaccine administration. Libraries were built with RT-PCR. The reads were generated on an Illumina HiSeq 2500. TCRdb cleaned the public reads at Q25 with fastp, built clones with MiXCR and kept in-frame beta chains. Every distinct CDR3 protein forms one entry, paired with its most common genes and DNA. In this sample the table shows about 500,000 distinct CDR3 sequences, 10% to 15% of which occur a single time. The ten largest make up around 12% of the sample.

The clonotype originates from a man aged 50 or older who received an inactivated influenza vaccine. Donor details come from another sample of the same person, matched by shared clones. The sequence joins TRBV12-3 or TRBV12-4 to TRBJ2-1; no D gene is confidently identified. The material sequenced was PBMCs from blood, taken 35 to 45 days after vaccination. Here the CDR3 is given as CASSLSPGAYNEQFF. The base sequence is TGTGCCAGCAGTTTAAGCCCAGGAGCCTACAATGAGCAGTTCTTC.